This T cell receptor (beta chain) was documented in a study of T cell responses to AZD1222 COVID-19 vaccine. General study findings and limits: Only 5 or 6 people who got AZD1222 tested seropositive at baseline. None of the repertoires were sampled until the peak T cell response had passed.

TCRdb's table, derived via immunoSEQ multiplex PCR, lists solely in-frame clones and lacks some. This sample yields about 130,000 clones, of which roughly 87% are seen a single time; roughly 5.7% belongs to the top ten. A word on this clone: Antigen unknown.

CDR3 length: 14 residues. V lost 3 bases to trimming and J lost 1 base, with 10 bases between them. Germline lookup yields CDR1 SEHNR and CDR2 FQNEAQ (reference sequence). V gene TRBV7-9 combines with J gene TRBJ2-7; tentatively, D is TRBD1 (6 bases). The source was peripheral blood, collected 28 days after the second AZD1222 dose. This sequence originates from an adult who received the AZD1222 COVID-19 vaccine. The CDR3 spells CASSFTQGSYEQYF. The CDR3 DNA reads TGTGCCAGCAGCTTCACTCAGGGGTCCTACGAGCAGTACTTC.